This TCR beta chain emerged from a study of blood T cell repertoires in COVID-19. Clones were read by immunoSEQ multiplex PCR, and TCRdb kept only the in-frame ones, dropping some. This table holds around 450,000 clones, about 89% found once. Germline-derived CDR1 and CDR2 are MNHEY and SVGAGI. The CDR3 runs to 14 residues. J lost 5 bases, V lost 8 bases, and 6 bases had no gene match. Sequences were obtained from peripheral blood. This chain connects TRBV6-5 to TRBJ1-2, with 12 bases aligning to TRBD1. The receptor comes from a woman aged 25 to 39 with acute or convalescent COVID-19. This chain's CDR3 is CASGPGQGAYGYTF. The CDR3 nucleotides read TGTGCCAGCGGACCGGGACAGGGGGCTTATGGCTACACCTTC.